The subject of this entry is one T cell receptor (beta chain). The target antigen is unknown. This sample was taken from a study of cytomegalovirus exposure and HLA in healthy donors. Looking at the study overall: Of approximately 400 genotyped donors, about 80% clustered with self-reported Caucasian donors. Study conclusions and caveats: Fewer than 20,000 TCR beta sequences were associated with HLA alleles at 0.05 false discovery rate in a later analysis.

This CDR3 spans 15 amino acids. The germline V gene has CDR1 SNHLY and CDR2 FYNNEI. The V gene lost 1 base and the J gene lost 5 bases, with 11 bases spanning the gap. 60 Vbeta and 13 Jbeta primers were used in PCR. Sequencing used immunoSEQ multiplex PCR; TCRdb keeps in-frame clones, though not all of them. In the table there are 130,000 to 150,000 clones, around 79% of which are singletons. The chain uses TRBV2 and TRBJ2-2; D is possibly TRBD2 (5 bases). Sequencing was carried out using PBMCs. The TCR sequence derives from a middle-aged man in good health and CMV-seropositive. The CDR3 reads CASSEGESRTGELFF. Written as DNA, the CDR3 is TGTGCCAGCAGTGAAGGGGAGAGTAGAACCGGGGAGCTGTTTTTT. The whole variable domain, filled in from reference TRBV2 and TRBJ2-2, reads EPEVTQTPSHQVTQMGQEVILRCVPISNHLYFYWYRQILGQKVEFLVSFYNNEISEKSEIFDDQFSVERPDGSNFTLKIRSTKLEDSAMYFCASSEGESRTGELFFGEGSRLTVL.